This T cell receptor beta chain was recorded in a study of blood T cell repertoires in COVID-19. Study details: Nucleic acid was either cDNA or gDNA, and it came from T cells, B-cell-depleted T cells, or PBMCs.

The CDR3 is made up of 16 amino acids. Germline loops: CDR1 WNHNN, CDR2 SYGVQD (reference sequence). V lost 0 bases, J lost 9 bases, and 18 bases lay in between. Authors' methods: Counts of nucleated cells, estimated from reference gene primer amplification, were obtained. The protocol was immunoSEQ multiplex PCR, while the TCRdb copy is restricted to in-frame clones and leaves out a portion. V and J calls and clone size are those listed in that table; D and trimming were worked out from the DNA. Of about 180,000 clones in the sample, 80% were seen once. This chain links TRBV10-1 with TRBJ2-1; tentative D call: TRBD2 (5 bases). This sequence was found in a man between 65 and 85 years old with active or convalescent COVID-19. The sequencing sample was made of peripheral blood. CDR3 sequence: CASSESALAPHGEQFF. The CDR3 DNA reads TGCGCCAGCAGTGAGTCGGCCCTAGCTCCTCATGGTGAGCAGTTCTTC.